The 16 T cell receptor beta chains below come from one sample, sequenced in a study of T cells after yellow fever vaccination. TCRdb re-called the 5' RACE reads through MiXCR, storing one row per CDR3 protein. The sample yields around 340,000 distinct CDR3 sequences, approximately 13% seen once. The source was CD4+ T cells sorted from PBMCs, collected 15 days after the yellow fever booster vaccination. The receptors were gathered from a man aged 18 to 29 who received the YFV17D yellow fever vaccine.

This clonotype was picked up a small number of times. The genes are TRBV4-3 and TRBJ1-6; TRBD1 matches 7 bases. Germline lookup yields CDR1 LGHNA and CDR2 YSLEER. The CDR3 contains 14 residues. V dropped 3 bases and J dropped 8; count of bases not matched to a gene: 4. The CDR3 region has the DNA TGCGCCAGCAGCCAGACAGGGTTCTATTCACCCCTCCACTTT. Residues: CASSQTGFYSPLHF.

This clonotype turned up a few times. The V gene is TRBV7-2, the J gene TRBJ2-5; either TRBD1 or TRBD2 may supply D (6 bases each). This CDR3 region has 16 residues. V shed 0 bases and J shed 2 bases, with 13 bases lying between them. Looked up from germline, CDR1 is SGHTA and CDR2 is FQGNSA. The CDR3 DNA reads TGTGCCAGCAGCTTAGCCGATAGGGGGAGGCAAGAGACCCAGTACTTC. Residues: CASSLADRGRQETQYF.

The chain employs TRBV11-2 and TRBJ1-4; 7 nucleotides align to TRBD1. J lost 2 bases, V lost 5 bases, and 5 bases had no gene match. Germline V gene lookup returns CDR1 SGHAT and CDR2 FQNNGV. This CDR3 has 15 residues. This CDR3 reads CASSIRQGTNEKLFF. In DNA, the CDR3 is TGTGCCAGCAGCATAAGACAGGGCACTAATGAAAAACTGTTTTTT.

This chain joins TRBV2 and TRBJ2-2; D possibly corresponds to TRBD1 (5 bases). The CDR3 covers 12 residues. CDR1 and CDR2 (germline): SNHLY, FYNNEI. Deletions cut 6 bases from V and 7 bases from J, with 9 bases between. As DNA, the CDR3 is TGTGCCAGCAGGCCAGGGTACGGGGAGCTGTTTTTT. This sequence encodes CASRPGYGELFF.

This clonotype was observed a handful of times. The CDR3 bases are TGTGCCAGCAGTTTTCAGGGTCTGGACACTGAAGCTTTCTTT. It specifies CASSFQGLDTEAFF. V gene TRBV12-3 or TRBV12-4 combines with J gene TRBJ1-1; D is possibly TRBD1 (5 bases). This CDR3 has 14 amino acids. Trimming shortened V by 3 bases and J by 3 bases, and 11 bases separated the two germline ends.

The chain couples TRBV7-2 to TRBJ2-3, with no clear D. The CDR3 spans 15 residues. Trimming stripped 3 bases from V and 4 bases from J, with 14 bases between. Looked up from germline, CDR1 is SGHTA and CDR2 is FQGNSA. CDR3 DNA: TGTGCCAGCAGCTTCCAGGCGGTAGGATCAGATACGCAGTATTTT. It encodes CASSFQAVGSDTQYF.

The gene calls are TRBV7-9 and TRBJ1-1; D not certain. Germline assignment: CDR1 SEHNR and CDR2 FQNEAQ (reference sequence). The V end was cut by 1 base, the J end by 10 bases, with 13 bases between. This CDR3 is built from 13 residues. DNA for the CDR3: TGTGCCAGCAGCTTAGTTAATGATCCACGAGCTTTCTTT. It translates to CASSLVNDPRAFF.

This clonotype was seen a handful of times. This chain uses TRBV18 with TRBJ1-5, with 9 bases aligning to TRBD1. V shed 6 bases and J 6 bases; nucleotides not matched to a gene: 6. Germline values: CDR1 KGHSH, CDR2 LQKENI. CDR3 size: 14 residues. Here the CDR3 reads CASSPGQGFQPQHF. In nucleotides, the CDR3 is TGTGCCAGCTCCCCGGGACAGGGTTTTCAGCCCCAGCATTTT.

In this sample, this clonotype turned up a few times. The V call is TRBV10-3, the J call TRBJ2-1, with 10 bases identical to TRBD2. Looked up from germline, CDR1 is ENHRY and CDR2 is SYGVKD. The CDR3 spans 16 residues. J was trimmed by 7 bases and V by 3 bases; bases with no gene match: 9. This chain's CDR3 is CAISEERGGFGNEQFF. The CDR3 bases are TGTGCCATCAGTGAAGAGCGGGGGGGTTTCGGGAATGAGCAGTTCTTC.

This clonotype has only a few counts. The V and J genes are TRBV4-1 and TRBJ2-3, with D possibly matching TRBD1 (6 bases). The CDR3 contains 16 residues. CDR1 is MGHRA and CDR2 is YSYEKL in the germline V gene. Trimming pared 0 bases from V and 4 bases from J, leaving 14 bases between. The CDR3 coding sequence is TGCGCCAGCAGCCAAGAAAGACAGGACTTGCCAGATACGCAGTATTTT. It translates to CASSQERQDLPDTQYF.

The V gene is TRBV20-1, the J gene TRBJ1-2; D gene unclear. CDR3 size: 12 residues. The V end was cut by 6 bases, the J end by 7 bases, with 15 bases between. Germline CDR1 and CDR2: DFQATT and SNEGSKA (reference sequence). CDR3: CSAREHMGGYTF. As DNA, the CDR3 is TGCAGTGCGAGGGAGCATATGGGTGGCTACACCTTC.

This clonotype was counted between two and nine times. This sequence joins TRBV7-9 and TRBJ1-4, with a possible D match to TRBD1 (6 bases). The CDR3 is made up of 14 amino acids. V shed 5 bases and J shed 5 bases, with 12 bases lying between them. Germline CDR1 and CDR2: SEHNR and FQNEAQ (reference sequence). The CDR3 DNA sequence: TGTGCCAGCAGCCACGGACAGCGCAATGAAAAACTGTTTTTT. Amino acids: CASSHGQRNEKLFF.

The J gene is TRBJ2-1, the V gene TRBV18; the D call may be TRBD1 or TRBD2 (5 bases each). This CDR3 is 12 amino acids long. Germline V CDR1 and CDR2: KGHSH, LQKENI. The V end was cut by 5 bases, the J end by 14 bases, with 16 bases between. The CDR3 DNA reads TGTGCCAGCTCAACCGACTCCAGGGACGAGTTCTTC. Translated: CASSTDSRDEFF.

The chain uses TRBV14 and TRBJ2-3; D may be TRBD1 (5 bases). Germline CDR1 reads SGHDN; CDR2 reads FVKESK. CDR3 length: 16 residues. V dropped 0 bases and J dropped 0 bases, with 10 bases sitting between them. DNA of the CDR3: TGTGCCAGCAGCCAAGATGACAGTCCTAGCACAGATACGCAGTATTTT. Its protein is CASSQDDSPSTDTQYF.

This clonotype occurred many times. V is TRBV4-3 and J is TRBJ2-3; no clear D. The CDR3 has 15 amino acids. Germline-derived CDR1 and CDR2 are LGHNA and YSLEER. Trimming shortened V by 0 bases and J by 3 bases, and 10 bases separated the two germline ends. In nucleotides, the CDR3 is TGCGCCAGCAGCCAAGATCAGGCGGCAACAGATACGCAGTATTTT. Protein product: CASSQDQAATDTQYF.

The J gene is TRBJ1-1, the V gene TRBV7-6; 10 bases match TRBD1. Germline-derived CDR1 and CDR2 are SGHVS and FNYEAQ. The length of the CDR3 is 16 residues. J lost 0 bases, V lost 4 bases, and 5 bases had no gene match. In DNA, the CDR3 is TGTGCCAGCAGCTCCGGGACAGGGGAGCTGAACACTGAAGCTTTCTTT. Translating it yields CASSSGTGELNTEAFF. The whole variable domain, filled in from reference TRBV7-6 and TRBJ1-1, reads GAGVSQSPRYKVTKRGQDVALRCDPISGHVSLYWYRQALGQGPEFLTYFNYEAQQDKSGLPNDRFSAERPEGSISTLTIQRTEQRDSAMYRCASSSGTGELNTEAFFGQGTRLTVV.